Listed here are 2 T cell receptor beta chains from one sample, sequenced in a study of cytomegalovirus exposure and HLA in healthy donors. The protocol was immunoSEQ multiplex PCR, while the TCRdb copy is restricted to in-frame clones and leaves out a portion. The sample contains about 200,000 clones, approximately 82% of which appear only once. The sequencing input was PBMCs. These receptors were taken from a woman in her late teens or twenties in good health and CMV-seronegative.

The rearrangement links TRBV7-8 to TRBJ1-4, with 7 bases fitting TRBD1. Germline V lookup: CDR1 SGHVS, CDR2 FQNEAQ. With V trimmed by 7 bases and J by 5 bases, 10 bases remained unmatched. The CDR3 has 15 residues. The CDR3 loop is CASTATGATNEKLFF. In DNA, the CDR3 is TGTGCCAGCACCGCAACAGGGGCTACCAATGAAAAACTGTTTTTT.

The V call is TRBV27, the J call TRBJ2-7; TRBD2 matches 10 bases. The J segment lost 0 bases and the V segment lost 8 bases, leaving 4 bases of the junction unmatched. Germline CDR1 and CDR2: MNHEY and SMNVEV (reference sequence). The CDR3 runs 14 residues. The CDR3 loop reads CASWASGGSYEQYF. CDR3 nucleotides: TGTGCCAGCTGGGCTAGCGGGGGCTCCTACGAGCAGTACTTC.